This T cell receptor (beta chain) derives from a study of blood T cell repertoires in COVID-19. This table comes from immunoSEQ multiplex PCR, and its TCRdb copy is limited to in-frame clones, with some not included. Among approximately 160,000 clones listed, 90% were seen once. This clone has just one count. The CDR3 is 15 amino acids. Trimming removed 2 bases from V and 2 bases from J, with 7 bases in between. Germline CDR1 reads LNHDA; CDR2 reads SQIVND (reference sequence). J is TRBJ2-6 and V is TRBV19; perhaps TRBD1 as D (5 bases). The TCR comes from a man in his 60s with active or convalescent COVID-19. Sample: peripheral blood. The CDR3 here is CASSIPGPGANVLTF. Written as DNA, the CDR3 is TGTGCCAGTAGTATACCAGGGCCTGGGGCCAACGTCCTGACTTTC.